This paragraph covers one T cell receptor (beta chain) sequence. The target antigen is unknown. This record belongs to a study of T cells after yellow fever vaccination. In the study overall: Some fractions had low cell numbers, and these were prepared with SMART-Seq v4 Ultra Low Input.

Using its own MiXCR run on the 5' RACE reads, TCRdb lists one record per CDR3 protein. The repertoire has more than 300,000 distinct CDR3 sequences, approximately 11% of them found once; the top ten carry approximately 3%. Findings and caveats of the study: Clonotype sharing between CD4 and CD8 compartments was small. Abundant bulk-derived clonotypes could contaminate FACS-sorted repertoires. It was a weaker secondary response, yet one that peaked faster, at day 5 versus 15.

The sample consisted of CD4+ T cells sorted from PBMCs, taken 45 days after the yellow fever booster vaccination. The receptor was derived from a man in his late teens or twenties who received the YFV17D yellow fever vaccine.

CDR3 amino acids: CASSAGAPRGTEAFF. The CDR3 DNA reads TGCGCCAGCAGCGCCGGGGCGCCCCGCGGCACTGAAGCTTTCTTT. This chain joins TRBV5-1 and TRBJ1-1, with D maybe TRBD1 (5 bases). The V end was cut by 4 bases, the J end by 4 bases, with 17 bases between. There are 15 residues in the CDR3. Germline V gene data show CDR1 as SGHRS and CDR2 as YFSETQ.